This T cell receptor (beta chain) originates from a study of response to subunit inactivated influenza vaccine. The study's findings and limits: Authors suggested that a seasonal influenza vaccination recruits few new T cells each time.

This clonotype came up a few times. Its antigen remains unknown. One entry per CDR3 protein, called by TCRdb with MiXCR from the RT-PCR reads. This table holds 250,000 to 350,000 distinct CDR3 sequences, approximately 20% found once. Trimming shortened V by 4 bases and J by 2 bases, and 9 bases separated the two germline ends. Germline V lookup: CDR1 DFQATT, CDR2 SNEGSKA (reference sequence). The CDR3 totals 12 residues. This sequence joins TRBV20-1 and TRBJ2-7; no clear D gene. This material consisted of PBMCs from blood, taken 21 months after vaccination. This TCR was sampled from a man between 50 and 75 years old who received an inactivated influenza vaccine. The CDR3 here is CSATGPTYEQYF. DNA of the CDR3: TGCAGTGCTACAGGACCAACCTACGAGCAGTACTTC.